The present T cell receptor (beta chain) was sequenced within a study of Ad26.COV2.S vaccination and SARS-CoV-2 variants. In the study overall: Ad26.COV2.S, an intramuscular injection, was given once or twice 56 days apart. Study-level points and caveats: Measurements of TCR breadth and depth may have given underestimates of the total T cell responses. There was reportedly substantial breadth in spike-specific CD8+ and CD4+ T cell responses after vaccination.

Treatment here: roughly 19 received Ad26.COV2.S at low or high dose, single or two shots; a few received placebo; per-sample allocation not given. The investigators took samples on day 63 after the first vaccine or placebo injection. Some clones are missing from TCRdb's copy, which holds only in-frame ones; the method was immunoSEQ multiplex PCR. The sample records hundreds of thousands of clones, about 89% being singletons. Germline V gives CDR1 KGHSH, CDR2 LQKENI. The CDR3 has 13 residues. V lost 6 bases and J 0 bases, leaving 8 bases between the germline ends. Notes on this clone: The antigen remains unidentified.

The sequencing here drew on peripheral blood, taken in a trial of Ad26.COV2.S vaccine versus placebo. The chain employs TRBV18 and TRBJ1-1; no clear D. This TCR came from a person between 18 and 60 years old who received the Ad26.COV2.S COVID-19 vaccine or a placebo. The CDR3 here is CASSVSMNTEAFF. The CDR3 coding sequence is TGTGCCAGCTCCGTATCTATGAACACTGAAGCTTTCTTT.